This TCR beta chain was observed in a study of cytomegalovirus exposure and HLA in healthy donors. Study information: An early release of data contained 75 million to 100 million unique TCRs, which came from HLA-typed donors.

V was pared by 4 bases and J by 2 bases, with 12 bases between. CDR1 and CDR2 from the germline V gene are SGDLS and YYNGEE. The CDR3 consists of 15 residues. Concerning this clone: The antigen remains unidentified.

Primers for the PCR totalled 60 Vbeta and 13 Jbeta. The repertoire was sequenced with immunoSEQ multiplex PCR; TCRdb's copy has only in-frame clones and lacks some. The data show about 96,000 clones, under 85% seen once. Study observations and caveats: A cluster of highly shared sequence variants was likely a sequencing artifact. On later analysis, the bulk of CMV-associated TCR beta chains appeared to be HLA-restricted.

The specimen sequenced was PBMCs. The TCR originated in an older woman in good health and CMV-seropositive. The chain employs TRBV9 and TRBJ2-2, with D perhaps TRBD1 (6 bases). The CDR3 nucleotides are TGTGCCAGCAGCACAGGACAGCTCAACACCGGGGAGCTGTTTTTT. Translation: CASSTGQLNTGELFF. Based on the CDR3 plus reference TRBV9 and TRBJ2-2, the full variable domain is DSGVTQTPKHLITATGQRVTLRCSPRSGDLSVYWYQQSLDQGLQFLIQYYNGEERAKGNILERFSAQQFPDLHSELNLSSLELGDSALYFCASSTGQLNTGELFFGEGSRLTVL.